The 19 T cell receptor beta chains below come from one sample, sequenced in a study of identical twins. TCRdb re-called the 5' RACE reads through MiXCR, storing one row per CDR3 protein. This sample carries 240,000 or so distinct CDR3 sequences, roughly 7% of them seen once, and the ten largest clones take 3.5% to 4%. The data were also submitted as part of a second study, on yellow fever vaccine responses in identical twins.

The sequencing sample was made of memory (CD45RO+) T cells sorted from blood. These receptors were obtained from a woman under 30 in good health.

The rearrangement uses TRBV6-4 and TRBJ2-2; D possibly matches TRBD1 or TRBD2 (5 bases each). V was clipped by 4 bases and J by 1 base, with 7 bases between them. The CDR3 is 14 residues long. Germline values: CDR1 MRHNA, CDR2 SNTAGT. The chain's CDR3 is CASSGDGNTGELFF. The CDR3 region has the DNA TGTGCCAGCAGTGGGGACGGGAACACCGGGGAGCTGTTTTTT.

This chain connects TRBV5-6 to TRBJ2-7; either TRBD1 or TRBD2 may supply D (5 bases each). The V end lost 3 bases, the J end lost 0 bases, and 13 bases lay between the germline ends. Looked up from germline, CDR1 is SGHDT and CDR2 is YYEEEE. CDR3 length equals 15 residues. DNA for the CDR3: TGTGCCAGCAGCTACGGGACGGCGAACTCCTACGAGCAGTACTTC. Its translation: CASSYGTANSYEQYF. Looking up the rest from reference TRBV5-6 and TRBJ2-7 gives the full variable domain: DAGVTQSPTHLIKTRGQQVTLRCSPKSGHDTVSWYQQALGQGPQFIFQYYEEEERQRGNFPDRFSGHQFPNYSSELNVNALLLGDSALYLCASSYGTANSYEQYFGPGTRLTVT.

This chain links TRBV20-1 with TRBJ1-1; 8 bases match TRBD1. Germline V gene data show CDR1 as DFQATT and CDR2 as SNEGSKA (reference sequence). The CDR3 runs to 12 residues. J was trimmed by 1 base and V by 5 bases; bases with no gene match: 0. The CDR3 spells CSAGTGNTEAFF. The CDR3 DNA reads TGCAGTGCTGGGACAGGGAACACTGAAGCTTTCTTT.

This clonotype was counted at least ten times. The V gene is TRBV3-1, the J gene TRBJ2-7, with 8 bases that match TRBD1. The CDR3 totals 15 residues. The germline gives CDR1 LGHDT, CDR2 YNNKEL (reference sequence). The V segment lost 1 base and the J segment 6 bases; nucleotides outside the gene matches: 8. This CDR3 is CASSQGQGSLGEQYV. Written as DNA, the CDR3 is TGTGCCAGCAGCCAAGGACAGGGGTCCCTCGGCGAGCAGTACGTC.

The chain recombines TRBV7-8 with TRBJ2-1, with no clear D. The CDR3 sequence is 11 residues long. Between the trimmed V and J ends, which lost 5 bases and 9 bases, there was a span of 8 bases. CDR1 SGHVS and CDR2 FQNEAQ come from the germline V gene. In DNA form, the CDR3 reads TGTGCCAGCAGCGTACTGGTTGAGCAGTTCTTC. It encodes CASSVLVEQFF.

This clonotype showed up just a few times. The chain is built from TRBV29-1 and TRBJ2-2; D gene ambiguous. Trimming cost V 3 bases and J 4 bases, with 6 bases left between them. The CDR3 runs 12 residues. Germline V gives CDR1 SQVTM, CDR2 ANQGSEA. CDR3 protein: CSVELVTGELFF. In DNA, the CDR3 is TGCAGCGTTGAGTTAGTCACCGGGGAGCTGTTTTTT.

This clonotype has just a few counts. This chain connects TRBV2 to TRBJ1-2; 8 nucleotides match TRBD1. V shed 6 bases, J shed 7 bases, and the junction held 7 bases outside the gene matches. The CDR3 spans 13 residues. Germline V lookup: CDR1 SNHLY, CDR2 FYNNEI. The DNA of the CDR3 is TGTGCCAGCAGGGATCAGGGGGCGGGTGGCTACACCTTC. This sequence encodes CASRDQGAGGYTF.

This clonotype was found many times. The chain uses TRBV28 and TRBJ2-2; no clear D gene. The CDR3 has 13 residues. CDR1 and CDR2 from the germline V gene are MDHEN and SYDVKM. Trimming took 3 bases from V and 9 from J, leaving 11 bases between them. The CDR3 reads CASSFEAARELFF. DNA for the CDR3: TGTGCCAGCAGTTTTGAGGCGGCGAGGGAGCTGTTTTTT.

There are many counts of this clonotype. The chain joins TRBV7-2 to TRBJ2-1; possibly TRBD2 for D (6 bases). Germline loops: CDR1 SGHTA, CDR2 FQGNSA. The CDR3 has 14 amino acids. Trimming stripped 7 bases from V and 5 bases from J, with 15 bases between. The CDR3: CASTEASAHNEQFF. Written as DNA, the CDR3 is TGTGCCAGCACCGAGGCTAGCGCCCACAATGAGCAGTTCTTC.

This clonotype was seen more than once but under ten times. The V gene is TRBV5-1, the J gene TRBJ2-5, with D tentatively TRBD2 (5 bases). The CDR3 has 15 residues. Germline assignment: CDR1 SGHRS and CDR2 YFSETQ. V dropped 4 bases and J dropped 2 bases, with 15 bases sitting between them. The chain's CDR3 is CASSQDGGVQETQYF. CDR3 nucleotides: TGCGCCAGCAGCCAAGACGGAGGAGTACAAGAGACCCAGTACTTC. The full variable domain, completed using reference TRBV5-1 and TRBJ2-5, is KAGVTQTPRYLIKTRGQQVTLSCSPISGHRSVSWYQQTPGQGLQFLFEYFSETQRNKGNFPGRFSGRQFSNSRSEMNVSTLELGDSALYLCASSQDGGVQETQYFGPGTRLLVL.

This sequence joins TRBV6-1 and TRBJ2-5; D is unresolved. CDR1 MNHNS and CDR2 SASEGT come from the germline V gene. The CDR3 runs 13 residues. V was cut by 1 base and J by 5 bases, with 8 bases left in between. CDR3 sequence reads: CASSEGVFETQYF. The CDR3 nucleotides are TGTGCCAGCAGTGAAGGCGTGTTCGAGACCCAGTACTTC.

This clonotype was counted ten times or more. CDR3 loop: CASSLDQAGIIYNEQFF. CDR3 bases: TGTGCCAGCAGCTTAGATCAGGCGGGAATCATCTACAATGAGCAGTTCTTC. V usage is TRBV11-2 and J usage is TRBJ2-1; maybe TRBD2 (6 bases). Trimming left V 0 bases short and J 3 bases short, with 15 bases between. This CDR3 is 17 amino acids long. From germline, CDR1 is SGHAT and CDR2 FQNNGV.

A few counts support this clonotype. The chain has TRBV5-6 and TRBJ2-3, with TRBD2 matching 8 bases. J lost 5 bases, V lost 3 bases, and 5 bases had no gene match. This CDR3 is built from 14 residues. CDR1 and CDR2 from the germline V gene are SGHDT and YYEEEE. CDR3 protein: CASSSTSAGDTQYF. DNA for the CDR3: TGTGCCAGCAGCTCGACTAGCGCTGGAGATACGCAGTATTTT.

V gene TRBV3-1 combines with J gene TRBJ1-2; D is perhaps TRBD1 (5 bases). CDR1 and CDR2 (germline): LGHDT, YNNKEL (reference sequence). V gave up 0 bases and J gave up 5 bases, with 10 bases separating them. The CDR3 length is 14 residues. CDR3 nucleotides: TGTGCCAGCAGCCAAGATTGGGCAGGGTATGGCTACACCTTC. This encodes CASSQDWAGYGYTF. Supplemented by reference TRBV3-1 and TRBJ1-2, the full variable domain reads DTAVSQTPKYLVTQMGNDKSIKCEQNLGHDTMYWYKQDSKKFLKIMFSYNNKELIINETVPNRFSPKSPDKAHLNLHINSLELGDSAVYFCASSQDWAGYGYTFGSGTRLTVV.

At least ten counts were recorded for this clonotype. CDR3 in amino acids: CSVGDQSYEQYF. The CDR3 region has the DNA TGCAGCGTTGGGGACCAATCCTACGAGCAGTACTTC. This chain uses TRBV29-1 with TRBJ2-7; D is possibly TRBD1 or TRBD2 (5 bases each). This CDR3 has 12 amino acids. Germline CDR1 and CDR2: SQVTM and ANQGSEA. The V end lost 4 bases, the J end lost 1 base, and 8 bases lay between the germline ends.

V usage is TRBV28 and J usage is TRBJ2-1; TRBD1 matches at 7 bases. This CDR3 has 16 residues. CDR1 and CDR2 (germline): MDHEN, SYDVKM. Trimming cost V 6 bases and J 0 bases; bases outside gene matches: 8. The DNA of the CDR3 is TGTGCCAGCAGGCTACAGGGGCCCCGCTCCTACAATGAGCAGTTCTTC. Translation: CASRLQGPRSYNEQFF.

This clonotype was seen more than once but under ten times. At one end, the junction sequence differs from germline, possibly due to a read error. As DNA, the CDR3 is TGCTGTGCTAGAGAAGGGCTAGCGGGAGTGGGCACCGGGGAGCTGTTTTTT. It encodes CCAREGLAGVGTGELFF. The chain carries TRBV20-1 and TRBJ2-2; 10 nucleotides agree with TRBD2. CDR3 length: 17 amino acids. CDR1 is DFQATT and CDR2 is SNEGSKA in the germline V gene (reference sequence).

This clonotype appeared a few times. The CDR3, as DNA: TGTGCCAGCAGGTCCGGGACAGGGGCGAACACCGGGGAGCTGTTTTTT. It codes for CASRSGTGANTGELFF. The chain carries TRBV28 and TRBJ2-2; 10 bases align to TRBD1. The CDR3 spans 16 residues. Germline loops: CDR1 MDHEN, CDR2 SYDVKM. Losses at the gene ends were 6 bases for V and 0 bases for J; bases not matched to a gene: 4.

The chain recombines TRBV5-5 with TRBJ1-4; D may be TRBD1 (5 bases). The CDR3 has 16 amino acids. Looked up from germline, CDR1 is SGHKS and CDR2 is YYEKEE (reference sequence). Trimming took off 3 bases at V and 1 base at J, with 13 bases between the two ends. The chain's CDR3 is CASSSFAGETNEKLFF. As DNA, the CDR3 is TGTGCCAGCAGCTCCTTCGCGGGGGAAACTAATGAAAAACTGTTTTTT.